What follows is one T cell receptor beta chain and its context. Its antigen remains unidentified. Graft material was processed, releasing intraepithelial and lamina propria lymphocytes. The germline CDR1 and CDR2 sequences are LGHNA and YNFKEQ. This CDR3 contains 16 residues. Trimming pared 4 bases from V and 0 bases from J, leaving 15 bases between. TCRdb's copy holds only in-frame clones and misses some; the assay was immunoSEQ multiplex PCR. The top ten hold 7% to 8% of the sample, which has 4,700 or so clones, roughly 70% seen once. This sample is part of a study of graft-versus-host responses after intestinal transplantation. General study results and limits: Circulating GvH clone levels at their peak were associated with HvG declines (early post-transplant).

The input for sequencing was ileum tissue, taken 17 days after transplant. The sequence was obtained from a human patient who received an intestinal transplant, so some T cells may come from the graft donor. This chain joins TRBV4-2 and TRBJ2-5, with D perhaps matching TRBD2 (6 bases). CDR3 in amino acids: CASSPRGGTYQETQYF. As DNA, the CDR3 is TGTGCCAGCAGCCCCCGGGGAGGAACGTACCAAGAGACCCAGTACTTC.